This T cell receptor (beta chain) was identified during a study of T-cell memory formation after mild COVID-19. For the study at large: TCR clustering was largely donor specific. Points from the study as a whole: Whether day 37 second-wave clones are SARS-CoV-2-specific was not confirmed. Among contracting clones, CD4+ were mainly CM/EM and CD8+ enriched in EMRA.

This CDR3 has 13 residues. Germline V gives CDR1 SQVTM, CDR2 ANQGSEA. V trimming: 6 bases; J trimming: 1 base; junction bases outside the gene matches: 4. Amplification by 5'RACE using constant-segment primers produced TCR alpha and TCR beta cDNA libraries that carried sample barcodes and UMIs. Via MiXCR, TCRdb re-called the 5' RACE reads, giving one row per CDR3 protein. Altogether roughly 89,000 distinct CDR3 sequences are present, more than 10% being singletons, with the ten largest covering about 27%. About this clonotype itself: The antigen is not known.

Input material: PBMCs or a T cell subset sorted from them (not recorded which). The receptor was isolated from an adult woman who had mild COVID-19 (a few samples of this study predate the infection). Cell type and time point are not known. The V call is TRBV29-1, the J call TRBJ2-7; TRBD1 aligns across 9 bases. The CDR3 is CSVPGQGSYEQYF. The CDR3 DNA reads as TGCAGCGTCCCGGGACAGGGATCCTACGAGCAGTACTTC.